The clone carrying this TCR beta chain was counted a few times. Data came from immunoSEQ multiplex PCR; TCRdb stores just in-frame clones and leaves some out. The data show roughly 220,000 clones, about four fifths seen once. This record comes from a study of blood T cell repertoires in COVID-19. V shed 9 bases, J shed 1 base, and the junction held 7 bases outside the gene matches. Germline V gene lookup returns CDR1 MGHDK and CDR2 SYGVNS. The CDR3 totals 14 residues. The sequenced sample consisted of PBMCs or T cells enriched from blood (not recorded which). The chain is built from TRBV25-1 and TRBJ2-5; TRBD2 matches 8 bases. The clonotype originates from a woman in her thirties or forties with acute COVID-19. The CDR3 region has the DNA TGTGCCAGTACAGATAGCGGGATCCAAGAGACCCAGTACTTC. Its translation is CASTDSGIQETQYF.